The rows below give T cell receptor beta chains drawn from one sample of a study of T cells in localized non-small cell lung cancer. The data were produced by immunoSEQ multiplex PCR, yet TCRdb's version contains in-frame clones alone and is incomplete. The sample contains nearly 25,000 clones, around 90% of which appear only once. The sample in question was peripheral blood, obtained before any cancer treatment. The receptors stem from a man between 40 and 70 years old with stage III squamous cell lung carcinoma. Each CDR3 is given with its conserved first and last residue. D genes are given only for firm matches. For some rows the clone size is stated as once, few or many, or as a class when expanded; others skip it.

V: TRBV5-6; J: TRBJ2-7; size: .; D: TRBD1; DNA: TGTGCCAGCAGCTTACCCACAGGGGGCGAGCAGTACTTC; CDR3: CASSLPTGGEQYF
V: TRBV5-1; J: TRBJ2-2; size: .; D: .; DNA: TGCGCCAGCAGGCTTCAATCGGCCGGGGAGCTGTTTTTT; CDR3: CASRLQSAGELFF
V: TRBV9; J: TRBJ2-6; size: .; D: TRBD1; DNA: TGTGCCAGCAGCAACAGGGGGCTGGCCAACGTCCTGACTTTC; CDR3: CASSNRGLANVLTF
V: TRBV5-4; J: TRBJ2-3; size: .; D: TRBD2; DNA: TGTGCCAGCAGCCGACCGACTAGCGGGACCATCACAGATACGCAGTATTTT; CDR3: CASSRPTSGTITDTQYF
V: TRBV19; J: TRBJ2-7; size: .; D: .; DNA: TGTGCCAGTAGTATGGGTGGGACGGTACTAGGGACCGAGCAGTACTTC; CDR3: CASSMGGTVLGTEQYF
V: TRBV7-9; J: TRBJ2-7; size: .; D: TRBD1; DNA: TGTGCCAGCAGCTTAGCGGGACAGATCTACGAGCAGTACTTC; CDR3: CASSLAGQIYEQYF
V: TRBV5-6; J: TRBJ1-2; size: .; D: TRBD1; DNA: TGTGCCAGCAGCTCGACAGGGACGGATGGCTACACCTTC; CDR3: CASSSTGTDGYTF
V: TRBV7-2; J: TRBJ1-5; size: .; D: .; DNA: TGTGCCAGCAGCCCCGGAGGGGATCGCAATCAGCCCCAGCATTTT; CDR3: CASSPGGDRNQPQHF
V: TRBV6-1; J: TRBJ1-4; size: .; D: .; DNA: TGTGCCAGCAGTGAAGCATACGGGACTAATGAAAAACTGTTTTTT; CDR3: CASSEAYGTNEKLFF
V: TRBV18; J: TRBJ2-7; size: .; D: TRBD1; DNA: TGTGCCAGCTCACCACCGGGACAGGACTACGAGCAGTACTTC; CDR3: CASSPPGQDYEQYF
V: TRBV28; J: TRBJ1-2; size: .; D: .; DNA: TGTGCCAGCAGTCTCGGGACGGAGAACTATGGCTACACCTTC; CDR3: CASSLGTENYGYTF
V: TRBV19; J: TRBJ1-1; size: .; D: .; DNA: TGTGCCAGTAGCCACAGGGAGGGTCACACTGAAGCTTTCTTT; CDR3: CASSHREGHTEAFF
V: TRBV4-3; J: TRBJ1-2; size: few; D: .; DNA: TGCGCCAGCAGCCAGTTCCACAGGGACTATGGCTACACCTTC; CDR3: CASSQFHRDYGYTF
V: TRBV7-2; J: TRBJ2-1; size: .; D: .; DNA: TGTGCCAGCAGCTTACGGTTCCGAAGTGAGCAGTTCTTC; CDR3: CASSLRFRSEQFF
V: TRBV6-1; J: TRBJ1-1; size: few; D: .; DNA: TGTGCCAGCAGCTGGGGGCAGAACACTGAAGCTTTCTTT; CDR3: CASSWGQNTEAFF
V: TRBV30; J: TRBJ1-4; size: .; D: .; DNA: TGTGCCTGGCAAATGCTGGGCCGAAATGAAAAACTGTTTTTT; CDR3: CAWQMLGRNEKLFF
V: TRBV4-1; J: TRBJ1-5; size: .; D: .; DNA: TGCGCCAGCAGCCGAGATGACAGGACAGATCAGCCCCAGCATTTT; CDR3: CASSRDDRTDQPQHF
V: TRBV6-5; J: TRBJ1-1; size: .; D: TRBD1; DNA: TGTGCCAGCATTCCCTCGACAGGGGTGAACACTGAAGCTTTCTTT; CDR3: CASIPSTGVNTEAFF
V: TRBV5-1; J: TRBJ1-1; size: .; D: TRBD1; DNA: TGCGCCAGCAGCCGACAGGGTTTGACTGAAGCTTTCTTT; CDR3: CASSRQGLTEAFF
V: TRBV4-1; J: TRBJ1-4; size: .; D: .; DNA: TGCGCCAGCAGCCAAACAGGATTTGCTAATGAAAAACTGTTTTTT; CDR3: CASSQTGFANEKLFF
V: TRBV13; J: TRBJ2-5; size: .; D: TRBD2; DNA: TGTGCCAGCAGCCCATTCGGGCGGGGGGTCCGAGGGACCCAGTACTTC; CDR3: CASSPFGRGVRGTQYF
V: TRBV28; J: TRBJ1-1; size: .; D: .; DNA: TGTGCCAGCAGTTTATCACGGCACACTGAAGCTTTCTTT; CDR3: CASSLSRHTEAFF
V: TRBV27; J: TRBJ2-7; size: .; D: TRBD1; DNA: TGTGCCAGCAGTCGGACAGGGGGCTACGAGCAGTACTTC; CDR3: CASSRTGGYEQYF
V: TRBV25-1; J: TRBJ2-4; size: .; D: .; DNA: TGTGCCAGCAGTGAAAAGGGACTAGCCAAAAACATTCAGTACTTC; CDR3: CASSEKGLAKNIQYF
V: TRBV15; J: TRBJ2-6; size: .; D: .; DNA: TGTGCCACCAGCAGAGATGGGAGCTCTGGGGCCAACGTCCTGACTTTC; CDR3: CATSRDGSSGANVLTF
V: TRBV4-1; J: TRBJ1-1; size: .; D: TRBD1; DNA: TGCGCCAGCAGCCCGCAGGGGGCGAGCACTGAAGCTTTCTTT; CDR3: CASSPQGASTEAFF
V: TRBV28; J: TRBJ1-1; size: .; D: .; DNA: TGTGCCAGCAGTTCAGTGAACACTGAAGCTTTCTTT; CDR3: CASSSVNTEAFF
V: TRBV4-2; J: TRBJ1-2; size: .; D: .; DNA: TGTGCCAGCAGCCAAGAAGGCAGGAGCTATGGCTACACCTTC; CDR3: CASSQEGRSYGYTF
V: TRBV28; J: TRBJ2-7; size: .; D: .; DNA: TGTGCCAGCTTTTCCAGGGGTTTCTACGAGCAGTACTTC; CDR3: CASFSRGFYEQYF
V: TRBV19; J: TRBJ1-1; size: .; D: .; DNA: TGTGCCAGTAGTAGTACGGGCATGACTGAAGCTTTCTTT; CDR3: CASSSTGMTEAFF
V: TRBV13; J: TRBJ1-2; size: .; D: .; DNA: TGTGCCAGCAGCCGCACAGGGAACTATGGCTACACCTTC; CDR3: CASSRTGNYGYTF
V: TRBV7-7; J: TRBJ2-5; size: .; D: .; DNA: TGTGCCAGCAGCTTATTGGGACATAGCCAAGAGACCCAGTACTTC; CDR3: CASSLLGHSQETQYF
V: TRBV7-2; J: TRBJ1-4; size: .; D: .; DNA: TGTGCCAGCAGCTTACAGGGTACTAATGAAAAACTGTTTTTT; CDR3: CASSLQGTNEKLFF
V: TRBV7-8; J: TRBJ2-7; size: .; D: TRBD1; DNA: TGTGCCAGCAGCCCAGGGACAGGGGGAACTTACGAGCAGTACTTC; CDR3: CASSPGTGGTYEQYF
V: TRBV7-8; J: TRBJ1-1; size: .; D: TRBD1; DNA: TGTGCCAGCTTCCATGGTCGAAGGGGGCGTGAGACTGAAGCTTTCTTT; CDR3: CASFHGRRGRETEAFF
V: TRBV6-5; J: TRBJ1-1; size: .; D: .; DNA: TGTGCCAGCAACTCACAGGGAGAGGGGACTGAAGCTTTCTTT; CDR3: CASNSQGEGTEAFF
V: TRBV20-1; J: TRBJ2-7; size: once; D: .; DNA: TGCAGTGCTAGAACAGCCTACGAGCAGTACTTC; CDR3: CSARTAYEQYF
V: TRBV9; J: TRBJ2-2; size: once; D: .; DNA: TGTGCCAGCAGCGTAGAGGCCTCCACCGGGGAGCTGTTTTTT; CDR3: CASSVEASTGELFF
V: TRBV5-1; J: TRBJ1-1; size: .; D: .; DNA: TGCGCCAGCAGCTTGACCGGGGATAAGAACAAAGCTTTCTTT; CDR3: CASSLTGDKNKAFF
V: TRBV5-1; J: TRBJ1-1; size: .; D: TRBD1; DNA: TGCGCCAGCAGCTTGGGACAGGGGGGTGCCACTGAAGCTTTCTTT; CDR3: CASSLGQGGATEAFF
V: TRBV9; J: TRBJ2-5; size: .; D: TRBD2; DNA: TGTGCCAGCAGCGTAGCGGGAGGGGTCAAAGAGACCCAGTACTTC; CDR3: CASSVAGGVKETQYF
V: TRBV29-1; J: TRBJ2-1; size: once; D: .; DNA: TGCAGCGGAATGACTGGTCGCTCGGGGGAGTTCTTC; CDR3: CSGMTGRSGEFF
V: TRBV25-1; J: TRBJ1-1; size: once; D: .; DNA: TGTGCCAGCAGCCTCATGAACACTGAAGCTTTCTTT; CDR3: CASSLMNTEAFF
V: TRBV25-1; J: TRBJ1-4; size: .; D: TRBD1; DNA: TGTGCCAGCAGTGAGACAGGGCGATTTGAAAAACTGTTTTTT; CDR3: CASSETGRFEKLFF
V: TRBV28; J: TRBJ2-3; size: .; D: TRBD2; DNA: TGTGCCAGCAGTTTTGGGGGAGGGGGCACAGATACGCAGTATTTT; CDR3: CASSFGGGGTDTQYF
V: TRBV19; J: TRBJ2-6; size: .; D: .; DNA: TGTGCCAGTAGTATAGTCGGGTATTACTCTGGGGCCAACGTCCTGACTTTC; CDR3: CASSIVGYYSGANVLTF